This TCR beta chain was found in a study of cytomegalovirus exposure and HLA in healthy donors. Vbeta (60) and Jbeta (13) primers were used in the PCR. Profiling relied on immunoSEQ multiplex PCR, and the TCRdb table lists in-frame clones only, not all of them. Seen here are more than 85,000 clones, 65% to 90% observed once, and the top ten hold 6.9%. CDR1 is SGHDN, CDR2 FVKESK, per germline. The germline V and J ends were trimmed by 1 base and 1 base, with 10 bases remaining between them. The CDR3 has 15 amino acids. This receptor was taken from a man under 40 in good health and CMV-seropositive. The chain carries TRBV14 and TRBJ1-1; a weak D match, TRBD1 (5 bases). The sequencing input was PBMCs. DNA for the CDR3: TGTGCCAGCAGCCAAGTTAGACAGCGGAACACTGAAGCTTTCTTT. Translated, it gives CASSQVRQRNTEAFF.